This TCR beta chain was found in a study of T cell clonality in common variable immunodeficiency. General observations from the study: T cell subpopulation sequencing would be needed to explain CVID clonality.

CVID and control samples used equivalent genomic DNA input. Profiling relied on immunoSEQ multiplex PCR, and the TCRdb table lists in-frame clones only, not all of them. The data show about 35,000 clones, with none appearing a single time. V was pared by 6 bases and J by 7 bases, with 10 bases of the junction left unmatched. The CDR3 is 13 amino acids. Germline V CDR1 and CDR2: DFQATT, SNEGSKA (reference sequence). This clone has at least ten counts. The antigen is undetermined. The read ends 3 residues shy of where the CDR3 ends; the end is completed using the germline J gene. The receptor was derived from a person aged 18 to 75 in good health. The sample taken for sequencing was peripheral blood mononuclear cells. The chain employs TRBV20-1 and TRBJ1-2; TRBD1 matches 8 bases. The CDR3 loop reads CSAEGAGGIGYTF. The sequenced CDR3 bases are TGCAGTGCCGAGGGGGCAGGGGGCATTGGC.